Below are 10 T cell receptor beta chains sequenced from a single sample in a study of T cells in localized non-small cell lung cancer. Assay: immunoSEQ multiplex PCR; the TCRdb copy retains only in-frame clones and omits some. The data contain 55,000 to 80,000 clones, about 83% of them singletons. The specimen comprised peripheral blood, sampled before any cancer treatment. Source of these receptors: a female donor over 55 with stage I lung adenocarcinoma.

The rearrangement joins TRBV6-5 to TRBJ2-1; TRBD2 matches at 13 bases. V was clipped by 5 bases and J by 4 bases; unmatched bases: 2. Germline CDR1 reads MNHEY; CDR2 reads SVGAGI. The CDR3 contains 15 residues. The CDR3 region is CASSRTSGGYNEQFF. The CDR3 coding sequence is TGTGCCAGCAGTAGGACTAGCGGGGGATACAATGAGCAGTTCTTC.

V usage is TRBV18 and J usage is TRBJ1-2, with 8 bases lining up with TRBD1. This CDR3 has 16 residues. Germline values: CDR1 KGHSH, CDR2 LQKENI. V gave up 0 bases and J gave up 1 base; unmatched junction bases: 4. CDR3 coding DNA: TGTGCCAGCTCACCACCTGGACAGGGTCTTAACTATGGCTACACCTTC. As protein: CASSPPGQGLNYGYTF.

The chain has TRBV21-1 and TRBJ2-1; the table's D call of TRBD2 was not tested on the DNA. TRBV21-1 is reported as a pseudogene. The CDR3 runs to 18 residues. This CDR3 reads CASSKPPSSGVRANEQFF. The CDR3 DNA sequence: TGTGCCAGCAGCAAACCGCCCTCGTCGGGTGTTAGAGCGAATGAGCAGTTCTTC.

J is TRBJ1-1 and V is TRBV7-9; D gene uncertain. V lost 5 bases and J 0 bases, leaving 13 bases between the germline ends. The germline V gene encodes CDR1 SEHNR and CDR2 FQNEAQ (reference sequence). CDR3 length equals 15 residues. CDR3 sequence: CASSPRYYMNTEAFF. The CDR3 nucleotides are TGTGCCAGCAGCCCTAGATACTACATGAACACTGAAGCTTTCTTT.

The table lists this clone with a count of one. The rearrangement uses TRBV27 and TRBJ2-1; 16 positions match TRBD2. J gave up 5 bases and V 5 bases, and 12 bases lay outside the gene matches. CDR1 and CDR2 (germline): MNHEY, SMNVEV (reference sequence). This CDR3 comprises 19 residues. CDR3 nucleotide sequence: TGTGCCAGCAGTGCCCCCGGGACTAGCGGGAGGGCCTTCGACAATGAGCAGTTCTTC. This codes for CASSAPGTSGRAFDNEQFF.

The sample holds one count of this clone. The rearrangement joins TRBV4-1 to TRBJ2-3; 8 nucleotides line up with TRBD2. This CDR3 region has 17 residues. Germline V gives CDR1 MGHRA, CDR2 YSYEKL. Losses at the gene ends were 8 bases for V and 0 bases for J; bases not matched to a gene: 13. DNA of the CDR3: TGCGCCAGCTCACCTGAGAGTAGCGGGGTTAGCACAGATACGCAGTATTTT. Amino acid sequence: CASSPESSGVSTDTQYF.

The J gene is TRBJ2-1, the V gene TRBV4-1; no definite D call. Germline lookup yields CDR1 MGHRA and CDR2 YSYEKL. This CDR3 comprises 14 residues. Trimming removed 1 base at V and 5 bases at J, with 9 bases between. CDR3 amino acids: CASSQVYLNNEQFF. CDR3 nucleotide sequence: TGCGCCAGCAGCCAAGTCTACTTAAACAATGAGCAGTTCTTC.

J is TRBJ1-1 and V is TRBV5-7; D perhaps matches TRBD1 (5 bases). TRBV5-7 is classed as an ORF, of uncertain function. The CDR3 runs to 15 residues. V was shortened by 0 bases and J by 4 bases, with 13 bases between the two germline ends. CDR3 nucleotides: TGTGCCAGCAGCTTGGTAGCGGGGGACGGCACTGAAGCTTTCTTT. Its translation: CASSLVAGDGTEAFF.

This clone was seen a few times. This same CDR3 is encoded by further DNA sequences in the sample. The J gene is TRBJ1-1, the V gene TRBV27; D unresolved. CDR3 length: 13 residues. CDR1 and CDR2 (germline): MNHEY, SMNVEV (reference sequence). Trimming took off 0 bases at V and 1 base at J, with 3 bases between the two ends. The CDR3 DNA is TGTGCCAGCAGTTTATCGAGGAACACTGAAGCTTTCTTT. Translating gives CASSLSRNTEAFF.

The chain is built from TRBV18 and TRBJ2-1; no firm D call. Trimming shortened V by 6 bases and J by 7 bases, and 10 bases separated the two germline ends. Germline loops: CDR1 KGHSH, CDR2 LQKENI. The CDR3 loop spans 12 amino acids. The DNA of the CDR3 is TGTGCCAGCTCCCTCCTGAAAAATGAGCAGTTCTTC. The encoded protein is CASSLLKNEQFF.